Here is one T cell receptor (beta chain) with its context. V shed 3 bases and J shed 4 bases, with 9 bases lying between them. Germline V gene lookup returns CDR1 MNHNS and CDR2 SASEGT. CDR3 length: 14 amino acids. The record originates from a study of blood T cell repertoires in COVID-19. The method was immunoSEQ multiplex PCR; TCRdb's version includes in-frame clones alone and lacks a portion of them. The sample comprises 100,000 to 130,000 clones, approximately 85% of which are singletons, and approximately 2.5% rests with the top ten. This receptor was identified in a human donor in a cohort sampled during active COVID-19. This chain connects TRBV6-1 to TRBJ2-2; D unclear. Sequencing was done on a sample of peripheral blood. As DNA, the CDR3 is TGTGCCAGCAGTGACCTTTTATCCACCGGGGAGCTGTTTTTT. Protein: CASSDLLSTGELFF.